Presented here are 20 T cell receptor beta chains from one specimen sequenced in a study of T cell responses to AZD1222 COVID-19 vaccine. Repertoires were generated with immunoSEQ multiplex PCR, while TCRdb's copy carries only in-frame clones and drops some. The sample carries more than 100,000 clones, roughly 85% recorded once. Here the sequenced sample was peripheral blood, taken on day 0 of AZD1222 vaccination. The receptors derive from an adult in good health.

The chain recombines TRBV18 with TRBJ1-4; D is unresolved. Trimming left V 3 bases short and J 8 bases short, with 7 bases between. CDR1 is KGHSH, CDR2 LQKENI, per germline. This CDR3 is 12 amino acids long. In nucleotides, the CDR3 is TGTGCCAGCTCACCGCGCGCGGAAAAACTGTTTTTT. The encoded protein is CASSPRAEKLFF.

This clone showed up just once. The chain is built from TRBV5-4 and TRBJ1-1; a weak D match, TRBD1 (5 bases). CDR3 length: 15 residues. V was shortened by 4 bases and J by 1 base, with 14 bases between the two germline ends. From germline, CDR1 is SGHNT and CDR2 YYREEE (reference sequence). DNA for the CDR3: TGTGCCAGCAGCCCCCGAGAGGGGACGAACACTGAAGCTTTCTTT. It is translated as CASSPREGTNTEAFF.

The CDR3 region is CASSLGDRDSPLHF. CDR3 nucleotide sequence: TGCGCCAGCAGCTTGGGGGACAGGGATTCACCCCTCCACTTT. The chain has TRBV5-1 and TRBJ1-6; 9 bases agree with TRBD1. CDR3 length equals 14 residues. The junction had 0 bases not matched to a gene; V was cut back by 0 bases and J by 8 bases. The germline V gene has CDR1 SGHRS and CDR2 YFSETQ.

The chain has TRBV6-5 and TRBJ2-2; the D is unclear. The germline V gene has CDR1 MNHEY and CDR2 SVGAGI. V was cut by 4 bases and J by 4 bases, with 10 bases left in between. The CDR3 spans 14 residues. The CDR3 here is CASSLSWGTGELFF. The CDR3 DNA reads TGTGCCAGCAGTTTGTCATGGGGCACCGGGGAGCTGTTTTTT.

The chain has TRBV28 and TRBJ1-2, with TRBD1 matching 9 bases. V was clipped by 1 base and J by 4 bases; unmatched bases: 1. Germline CDR1 reads MDHEN; CDR2 reads SYDVKM. This CDR3 spans 14 amino acids. The CDR3 bases are TGTGCCAGCAGTTTATCGACAGGGGGCTATGGCTACACCTTC. Protein product: CASSLSTGGYGYTF.

The CDR3 region is CASSKESGGSDTEAFF. CDR3 DNA: TGTGCCAGCAGTAAAGAGTCTGGGGGCAGCGACACTGAAGCTTTCTTT. The chain carries TRBV6-6 and TRBJ1-1, with TRBD1 as a possible D gene (6 bases). Germline V CDR1 and CDR2: MNHNY, SVGAGI (reference sequence). The CDR3 totals 16 residues. The V gene lost 5 bases and the J gene lost 3 bases, with 19 bases spanning the gap.

CDR3 amino acids: CAWGQGSGTEAFF. In nucleotides, the CDR3 is TGTGCCTGGGGACAGGGCAGTGGCACTGAAGCTTTCTTT. The chain combines TRBV30 with TRBJ1-1; the match to TRBD1 covers 8 bases. There are 13 residues in the CDR3. In germline, CDR1 is GTSNPN, CDR2 SVGIG (reference sequence). After removal of 5 bases from V and 4 bases from J, the junction contained 6 bases not matched to a gene. Combining the CDR3 with reference TRBV30 and TRBJ1-1 gives the whole variable domain SQTIHQWPATLVQPVGSPLSLECTVEGTSNPNLYWYRQAAGRGLQLLFYSVGIGQISSEVPQNLSASRPQDRQFILSSKKLLLSDSGFYLCAWGQGSGTEAFFGQGTRLTVV.

The DNA for the CDR3 is TGTGCCAGCAGCACATGGGGGGGTCTATGGCAGCCCCAGCATTTT. It is translated as CASSTWGGLWQPQHF. The V gene is TRBV11-3, the J gene TRBJ1-5; D is possibly TRBD1 (5 bases). Deletions cut 5 bases from V and 7 bases from J, with 18 bases between. Germline V lookup: CDR1 SGHNT, CDR2 YENEEA. The CDR3 spans 15 residues. The whole variable domain, remainder taken from reference TRBV11-3 and TRBJ1-5, is EAGVVQSPRYKIIEKKQPVAFWCNPISGHNTLYWYLQNLGQGPELLIRYENEEAVDDSQLPKDRFSAERLKGVDSTLKIQPAELGDSAVYLCASSTWGGLWQPQHFGDGTRLSIL.

The V and J genes are TRBV28 and TRBJ1-3; D not resolved. The V and J ends lost 10 bases and 0 bases respectively, with 16 bases between them. In germline, CDR1 is MDHEN, CDR2 SYDVKM. The CDR3 length is 15 residues. Here the CDR3 DNA reads TGTGCCAACCCGCAGCCCAGGAGCTCTGGAAACACCATATATTTT. It codes for CANPQPRSSGNTIYF.

This clone was seen once. The chain recombines TRBV4-1 with TRBJ2-1; 7 bases map to TRBD1. The CDR3 covers 14 residues. With V trimmed by 1 base and J by 6 bases, 3 bases remained unmatched. Germline assignment: CDR1 MGHRA and CDR2 YSYEKL. The CDR3 DNA follows: TGCGCCAGCAGCCAAGCCTCAGGGGGCAATGAGCAGTTCTTC. Residues: CASSQASGGNEQFF.

The chain uses TRBV20-1 and TRBJ2-3, with D perhaps TRBD1 (5 bases). Germline CDR1 reads DFQATT; CDR2 reads SNEGSKA (reference sequence). The CDR3 is 12 amino acids. Trimming stripped 3 bases from V and 9 bases from J, with 13 bases between. The CDR3 coding sequence is TGCAGTGCTAGTCCAGGGTCTGGAACGCAGTATTTT. Its protein is CSASPGSGTQYF.

The chain has TRBV5-1 and TRBJ2-7; possible D gene TRBD2, 5 bases. In germline, CDR1 is SGHRS, CDR2 YFSETQ. The CDR3 extends over 16 amino acids. Trimming left V 0 bases short and J 0 bases short, with 13 bases between. CDR3 DNA: TGCGCCAGCAGCTTGGTAGGTGGGAGAAGCTCCTACGAGCAGTACTTC. Translating gives CASSLVGGRSSYEQYF.

The chain recombines TRBV6-1 with TRBJ2-7; no firm D call. Trimming shortened V by 3 bases and J by 3 bases, and 9 bases separated the two germline ends. The CDR3 loop spans 13 amino acids. Germline CDR1 and CDR2: MNHNS and SASEGT. The CDR3 DNA reads TGTGCCAGCAGTGATTCTCTAATCTACGAGCAGTACTTC. Protein: CASSDSLIYEQYF.

The genes are TRBV5-1 and TRBJ1-5; 8 positions match TRBD1. This CDR3 is 15 amino acids long. Losses at the gene ends were 4 bases for V and 4 bases for J; bases not matched to a gene: 7. The germline CDR1 and CDR2 sequences are SGHRS and YFSETQ. The CDR3 protein is CASSPGQGRNQPQHF. Written as DNA, the CDR3 is TGCGCCAGCAGCCCCGGACAGGGACGAAATCAGCCCCAGCATTTT.

There are a few counts of this clone. The chain couples TRBV24-1 to TRBJ1-4, with a weak D call TRBD1 (6 bases). This CDR3 has 16 residues. Trimming shortened V by 4 bases and J by 3 bases, and 14 bases separated the two germline ends. Germline V gene sequence: CDR1 KGHDR, CDR2 SFDVKD. The CDR3 reads CATSEAGVSSNEKLFF. DNA for the CDR3: TGTGCCACCAGTGAGGCAGGGGTGTCGTCTAATGAAAAACTGTTTTTT.

The chain carries TRBV10-1 and TRBJ2-3; no definite D call. The germline V gene encodes CDR1 WNHNN and CDR2 SYGVQD (reference sequence). The CDR3 sequence is 16 residues long. V dropped 8 bases and J dropped 2 bases, with 20 bases sitting between them. In DNA, the CDR3 is TGCGCCAGCTCATCCCTTCGGCGGTCAACCACAGATACGCAGTATTTT. It encodes CASSSLRRSTTDTQYF.

The chain is built from TRBV24-1 and TRBJ2-5; D call uncertain. V was trimmed by 5 bases and J by 2 bases, leaving 14 bases between them. Germline V lookup: CDR1 KGHDR, CDR2 SFDVKD. The CDR3 consists of 15 residues. CDR3 loop: CATSGTNRYQETQYF. The CDR3 DNA follows: TGTGCCACCAGTGGAACGAATAGATATCAAGAGACCCAGTACTTC.

V and J are TRBV7-2 and TRBJ2-7, with 8 bases identical to TRBD1. The germline V gene encodes CDR1 SGHTA and CDR2 FQGNSA. CDR3 length: 15 residues. With V trimmed by 5 bases and J by 3 bases, 9 bases remained unmatched. CDR3 nucleotides: TGTGCCAGCAGCCCCCGACAGGGGCGGGACTACGAGCAGTACTTC. This encodes CASSPRQGRDYEQYF.

This clone appeared a single time. This sequence joins TRBV27 and TRBJ1-1; maybe TRBD1 (6 bases). The CDR3 loop spans 14 amino acids. Germline values: CDR1 MNHEY, CDR2 SMNVEV (reference sequence). V was trimmed by 4 bases and J by 4 bases, leaving 13 bases between them. The CDR3 is CASSSRGGSTEAFF. The CDR3 coding sequence is TGTGCCAGCAGTTCCAGGGGCGGGAGCACTGAAGCTTTCTTT.

The V and J genes are TRBV12-5 and TRBJ2-1; 8 bases are shared with TRBD1. The CDR3 sequence is 14 residues long. J lost 8 bases, V lost 6 bases, and 9 bases had no gene match. Germline V gene lookup returns CDR1 LGHNT and CDR2 FRNRAP. The CDR3 sequence: CASGPGQAWDEQFF. CDR3 coding DNA: TGTGCTAGTGGGCCGGGACAGGCTTGGGATGAGCAGTTCTTC.